A single T cell receptor beta chain is shown here with its context. Its antigen is not known. Each CDR3 protein is one row after TCRdb ran MiXCR on the reads. The data contain fewer than 150,000 distinct CDR3 sequences, roughly 30% of them singletons. The sample comes from a study of T cell repertoires in cytomegalovirus infection. Study summary: Alongside well-studied HLA-B-restricted CMV epitopes, recently identified HLA-C-restricted CMV epitopes were also used. Carrying CMV and the relevant HLA type showed in public TCR beta signatures.

The CDR3 consists of 13 residues. Trimming shortened V by 7 bases and J by 8 bases, and 17 bases separated the two germline ends. Germline V gene sequence: CDR1 MNHEY, CDR2 SVGEGT. Whole-study findings and limits: Cumulative public TCR beta family frequency identified carriers of CMV plus the relevant HLA.

The sequence came from a human donor in good health (CMV status not recorded). Some clones in this sample may be carry-over from other donors' samples. The rearrangement uses TRBV6-2 or TRBV6-3 and TRBJ1-1, with D possibly being TRBD1 (5 bases). The source was CD8+ T cells from cultured PBMCs, collected from culture after CMV antigen stimulation. The CDR3 region has the DNA TGTGCCAGCATTAGAGGGGCGACACCAGAAGCTTTCTTT. Its translation is CASIRGATPEAFF.